The entry below gives a single T cell receptor (beta chain) sequence along with its context. Its antigen remains unknown. Germline V gives CDR1 SGDLS, CDR2 YYNGEE. This CDR3 spans 13 amino acids. V was pared by 3 bases and J by 4 bases, with 11 bases between. Method: immunoSEQ multiplex PCR; TCRdb's copy keeps in-frame clones and lacks some. The sample includes 10,000 to 15,000 clones, roughly 92% seen only once; the top ten take approximately 8%. The record originates from a study of T cell clonotyping in hematopoietic cell transplantation. Findings and caveats of the study: Few recipient clonotypes overlapped donors; over 97% were de novo at given depth. Broader posttransplant TCR repertoire diversity was predicted by graft donor and pretransplant recipient Inverse Simpson Index values.

The material was PBMCs, obtained 100 days after allogeneic stem cell transplant. The TCR sequence derives from a female patient aged 45-65 years who had an allogeneic stem cell transplant from an unrelated donor, so the T cells may come from the graft donor. Some clones in this sample may be carry-over from other donors' samples. The chain employs TRBV9 and TRBJ2-7; D is possibly TRBD1 or TRBD2 (5 bases each). The CDR3 here is CASSEMGEYEQYF. The CDR3 DNA reads as TGTGCCAGCAGCGAAATGGGGGAGTACGAGCAGTACTTC.